A selection of T cell receptor beta chains follows, all from one sample in a study of regulatory T cells in long-lasting Graves disease. One entry per CDR3 protein, called by TCRdb with MiXCR from the multiplex PCR reads. The sample includes some 400,000 distinct CDR3 sequences, just under 15% of them seen just once. The same sample was also used in a study of T cells in Graves' hyperthyroidism and ophthalmopathy.

Sequencing was performed on peripheral blood mononuclear cells (PBMCs), taken at new diagnosis, from a patient treated with antithyroid drugs. The receptors here all came from a woman in her twenties or thirties with Graves disease. Each CDR3 is given with its conserved first and last residue. D genes are given only for firm matches. A clone size is listed for some rows: how often the clone was seen (once, few, many), or a class if it is expanded.

d_call,j_call,clone_size,v_call,cdr3_nt,cdr3_aa
TRBD1,TRBJ1-4,many,TRBV30,TGTGCCAGCCAGGGGGGGCTCCATGAAAAACTGTTTTTT,CASQGGLHEKLFF
TRBD2,TRBJ2-6,few,TRBV29-1,TGCAGCGCCGTGGGGGGGTCTGGGGCCAACGTCCTGACTTTC,CSAVGGSGANVLTF
TRBD2,TRBJ2-5,.,TRBV5-5,TGTGCCAGCTACTTCGGGACTAGCGGACGACAAGAGACCCAGTACTTC,CASYFGTSGRQETQYF
TRBD1,TRBJ1-3,.,TRBV18,TGTGCCAGCTCACCGGCAGGGGGGAAGATCTCTGGAAACACCATATATTTT,CASSPAGGKISGNTIYF
.,TRBJ2-1,.,TRBV12-3/TRBV12-4,TGTGCCAGCAGTCTCCCGAGGGTGGCTAGCAGCAATGAGCAGTTCTTC,CASSLPRVASSNEQFF
TRBD1,TRBJ1-6,few,TRBV7-9,TGTGCCAGTCAGGGGGGTTCCTATAATTCACCCCTCCACTTT,CASQGGSYNSPLHF
TRBD1,TRBJ2-1,many,TRBV18,TGTGCCAGCTCACCCCTCGGGACAGGGGATGAGCAGTTCTTC,CASSPLGTGDEQFF
.,TRBJ2-4,many,TRBV7-9,TGTGCCAGCAGCAAAGGGGCTACAGGGACCTACTACTTC,CASSKGATGTYYF
TRBD1,TRBJ1-4,.,TRBV18,TGTGCCAGCTCACCACGGACAGGGGGAAATGAAAAACTGTTTTTT,CASSPRTGGNEKLFF
.,TRBJ2-7,.,TRBV7-2,TGTGCCAGCAGCCTAAAAATCTACGAGCAGTACTTC,CASSLKIYEQYF